One sample yielded the 13 T cell receptor beta chains listed below, sequenced in a study of Tregs in tolerant kidney transplant recipients. Data came from immunoSEQ multiplex PCR; TCRdb stores just in-frame clones and leaves some out. The sample records roughly 69,000 clones, 98% being singletons. Sequencing used Tregs from blood, obtained before the transplant. The receptors come from a human donor who received a combined kidney and bone marrow transplant.

The genes are TRBV10-1 and TRBJ2-3, with 9 bases identical to TRBD2. Losses at the gene ends were 11 bases for V and 7 bases for J; bases not matched to a gene: 13. The CDR3 has 14 amino acids. The germline V gene has CDR1 WNHNN and CDR2 SYGVQD (reference sequence). CDR3 DNA: TGCGCCCGCAATAATAGCGGGAGAAGGAATACGCAGTATTTT. It codes for CARNNSGRRNTQYF.

The rearrangement uses TRBV25-1 and TRBJ2-7, with a possible D match to TRBD1 (5 bases). V lost 0 bases, J lost 7 bases, and 10 bases lay in between. The CDR3 is 13 amino acids. Germline CDR1 reads MGHDK; CDR2 reads SYGVNS. CDR3 region: CASSEYGQGEQYF. Here the CDR3 DNA reads TGTGCCAGCAGTGAATACGGTCAGGGTGAGCAGTACTTC.

This chain connects TRBV7-2 to TRBJ1-2; 7 bases match TRBD1. The CDR3 loop spans 16 amino acids. Germline values: CDR1 SGHTA, CDR2 FQGNSA. V dropped 4 bases and J dropped 5; count of bases not matched to a gene: 13. CDR3 residues: CASSSDRTGRQYGYTF. For the CDR3, the DNA is TGTGCCAGCAGCTCGGATAGGACAGGCCGGCAATATGGCTACACCTTC.

This rearrangement joins TRBV5-5 to TRBJ2-2, with D possibly TRBD2 on 5 matching bases. The CDR3 contains 15 residues. V lost 5 bases to trimming and J lost 4 bases, with 15 bases between them. The germline CDR1 and CDR2 sequences are SGHKS and YYEKEE (reference sequence). The CDR3, as DNA: TGTGCCAGCAGACCAGACACTAGTCCCACCGGGGAGCTGTTTTTT. The encoded protein is CASRPDTSPTGELFF.

The rearrangement joins TRBV9 to TRBJ1-2; 8 nucleotides align to TRBD1. CDR1 is SGDLS, CDR2 YYNGEE, per germline. This CDR3 region has 12 residues. V was pared by 3 bases and J by 10 bases, with 5 bases of the junction left unmatched. The CDR3 loop is CASSAVDRAYTF. Written as DNA, the CDR3 is TGTGCCAGCAGCGCAGTGGACAGGGCCTACACCTTC.

This clone showed up just once. The chain joins TRBV13 to TRBJ2-7; D is possibly TRBD1 (6 bases). This CDR3 has 15 residues. The germline V and J ends were trimmed by 3 bases and 0 bases, with 12 bases remaining between them. Looked up from germline, CDR1 is PRHDT and CDR2 is FYEKMQ (reference sequence). For the CDR3, the DNA is TGTGCCAGCAGCTTTTCCGGACAGCTCTCCTACGAGCAGTACTTC. Protein: CASSFSGQLSYEQYF.

The chain employs TRBV7-2 and TRBJ2-2, with 14 nucleotides matching TRBD2. J gave up 6 bases and V 5 bases, and 14 bases lay outside the gene matches. The germline V gene encodes CDR1 SGHTA and CDR2 FQGNSA. CDR3 length equals 19 residues. CDR3 amino acids: CASSRPGLAGAGGAGELFF. Here the CDR3 DNA reads TGTGCCAGCAGCCGACCGGGACTAGCGGGGGCGGGGGGCGCCGGGGAGCTGTTTTTT.

This chain connects TRBV5-1 to TRBJ2-3, with no clear D. Germline-derived CDR1 and CDR2 are SGHRS and YFSETQ. The CDR3 sequence is 16 residues long. Trimming stripped 0 bases from V and 1 base from J, with 12 bases between. The CDR3 protein is CASSLVPMSGTDTQYF. The CDR3, as DNA: TGCGCCAGCAGCTTGGTTCCCATGTCGGGCACAGATACGCAGTATTTT.

The chain employs TRBV5-1 and TRBJ1-1, with TRBD1 matching over 9 bases. V shed 0 bases, J shed 5 bases, and the junction held 8 bases outside the gene matches. This CDR3 contains 16 residues. Germline V gives CDR1 SGHRS, CDR2 YFSETQ. The CDR3 DNA reads as TGCGCCAGCAGCTTGGTGGGACAGGGCGGGGTGACTGAAGCTTTCTTT. It encodes CASSLVGQGGVTEAFF.

The gene calls are TRBV5-5 and TRBJ2-7; D possibly corresponds to TRBD1 (5 bases). The CDR3 length is 15 residues. From germline, CDR1 is SGHKS and CDR2 YYEKEE (reference sequence). V lost 0 bases and J lost 2, with 12 bases in between. Here the CDR3 DNA reads TGTGCCAGCAGCTTGGTGTCAGACAGCCCCTACGAGCAGTACTTC. Translated: CASSLVSDSPYEQYF.

This sequence joins TRBV25-1 and TRBJ1-2, with 9 bases fitting TRBD1. V lost 1 base and J lost 6; bases outside the gene matches: 15. In germline, CDR1 is MGHDK, CDR2 SYGVNS. The CDR3 length is 18 residues. This chain's CDR3 is CASSESHAFAQGANGYTF. CDR3 coding DNA: TGTGCCAGCAGTGAATCCCACGCGTTTGCACAGGGGGCCAATGGCTACACCTTC.

V usage is TRBV30 and J usage is TRBJ1-3, with D tentatively TRBD1 (5 bases). The germline CDR1 and CDR2 sequences are GTSNPN and SVGIG (reference sequence). The CDR3 length is 13 residues. V lost 5 bases and J lost 3, with 11 bases in between. CDR3 DNA sequence: TGTGCCTGGGGAGTCGGGGGTGGAAACACCATATATTTT. It translates to CAWGVGGGNTIYF.

V is TRBV11-3 and J is TRBJ2-3; weak D call: TRBD2 (5 bases). The V end lost 3 bases, the J end lost 3 bases, and 7 bases lay between the germline ends. This CDR3 is 13 amino acids long. Germline CDR1 SGHNT, CDR2 YENEEA. The CDR3 reads CASSFRGTDTQYF. CDR3 sequence (DNA): TGTGCCAGCAGCTTCCGGGGAACAGATACGCAGTATTTT.